One sample yielded the 14 T cell receptor beta chains listed below, sequenced in a study of T cells after yellow fever vaccination. MiXCR was run by TCRdb on the 5' RACE reads, yielding one entry per CDR3 protein. The data contain fewer than 500,000 distinct CDR3 sequences, 18% of them singletons. The sample in question was PBMCs, obtained before the yellow fever booster vaccination. Receptors originate from a man in his late teens or twenties who received the YFV17D yellow fever vaccine.

This clonotype was recorded at least ten times. This chain joins TRBV12-3 or TRBV12-4 and TRBJ2-2; the match to TRBD2 covers 10 bases. The CDR3 length is 14 residues. J lost 5 bases, V lost 6 bases, and 3 bases had no gene match. The chain's CDR3 is CASSLLAGTGELFF. In DNA form, the CDR3 reads TGTGCCAGCAGCTTACTAGCGGGGACCGGGGAGCTGTTTTTT.

This clonotype was counted a few times. The chain employs TRBV6-6 and TRBJ2-1, with 10 bases that match TRBD1. The CDR3 is 13 residues long. Trimming at V came to 6 bases and at J to 9 bases, leaving 5 bases not matched to a gene. Germline V gene data show CDR1 as MNHNY and CDR2 as SVGAGI (reference sequence). As DNA, the CDR3 is TGTGCCAGCAGCCCGGGACAGGGGACTGAGCAGTTCTTC. Its protein product is CASSPGQGTEQFF.

V is TRBV7-2 and J is TRBJ2-2; no clear D gene. CDR3 length: 12 amino acids. Trimming took 1 base from V and 7 from J, leaving 4 bases between them. Germline V gene data show CDR1 as SGHTA and CDR2 as FQGNSA. The CDR3 loop reads CASSLDYGELFF. The CDR3 coding sequence is TGTGCCAGCAGCTTAGACTACGGGGAGCTGTTTTTT.

The V call is TRBV6-1, the J call TRBJ2-5; no definite D call. Germline V gives CDR1 MNHNS, CDR2 SASEGT. Trimming cost V 8 bases and J 0 bases, with 10 bases left between them. The CDR3 consists of 13 residues. CDR3 sequence reads: CASVPGHQETQYF. Written as DNA, the CDR3 is TGTGCCAGCGTACCGGGCCACCAAGAGACCCAGTACTTC.

A few counts support this clonotype. J is TRBJ1-5 and V is TRBV10-3; D gene unclear. The CDR3 has 15 residues. Trimming left V 0 bases short and J 1 base short, with 7 bases between. Germline values: CDR1 ENHRY, CDR2 SYGVKD. The DNA of the CDR3 is TGTGCCATCAGTGAGTCGGCAAGGAGCAATCAGCCCCAGCATTTT. Encoded protein: CAISESARSNQPQHF.

This clonotype turned up a few times. This chain uses TRBV7-9 with TRBJ2-2, with D uncertain. Trimming left V 2 bases short and J 0 bases short, with 10 bases between. The CDR3 sequence is 16 residues long. Germline CDR1 reads SEHNR; CDR2 reads FQNEAQ (reference sequence). CDR3 residues: CASSLKGTPNTGELFF. CDR3 coding DNA: TGTGCCAGCAGCTTAAAGGGCACTCCGAACACCGGGGAGCTGTTTTTT.

The chain links TRBV29-1 to TRBJ2-7; D unclear. V gave up 2 bases and J gave up 0 bases, with 8 bases separating them. The germline gives CDR1 SQVTM, CDR2 ANQGSEA. The CDR3 runs to 13 residues. The CDR3 is CSVESPSSYEQYF. The CDR3 coding sequence is TGCAGCGTTGAAAGCCCGAGCTCCTACGAGCAGTACTTC.

There are a few counts of this clonotype. The chain links TRBV4-3 to TRBJ2-3; TRBD1 agrees at 8 bases. Germline V gene lookup returns CDR1 LGHNA and CDR2 YSLEER. The length of the CDR3 is 16 residues. J was trimmed by 1 base and V by 0 bases; bases with no gene match: 3. This CDR3 is CASSQDPTGGTDTQYF. CDR3 nucleotides: TGCGCCAGCAGCCAAGATCCGACAGGGGGCACAGATACGCAGTATTTT.

The V call is TRBV29-1, the J call TRBJ1-2; D uncertain. With 4 bases removed from V and 8 bases from J, the gap between germline ends came to 14 bases. CDR1 and CDR2 from the germline V gene are SQVTM and ANQGSEA. The CDR3 is 12 amino acids. In nucleotides, the CDR3 is TGCAGCGTTGTTCAGTGGCCGGGGGGCTACACCTTC. This encodes CSVVQWPGGYTF.

The chain joins TRBV24-1 to TRBJ2-3, with TRBD2 identical over 10 bases. This CDR3 has 16 residues. Losses at the gene ends were 4 bases for V and 3 bases for J; bases not matched to a gene: 6. Germline lookup yields CDR1 KGHDR and CDR2 SFDVKD. The CDR3 DNA is TGTGCCACCAGTGACTTCAGCGGGGGGGTAACAGATACGCAGTATTTT. It encodes CATSDFSGGVTDTQYF.

V is TRBV20-1 and J is TRBJ2-2, with D possibly TRBD1 on 5 matching bases. V lost 3 bases to trimming and J lost 4 bases, with 12 bases between them. This CDR3 spans 14 amino acids. CDR1 DFQATT and CDR2 SNEGSKA come from the germline V gene (reference sequence). The CDR3 DNA is TGCAGTGCTAGTCCCGACAGCTCCACCGGGGAGCTGTTTTTT. Its translation: CSASPDSSTGELFF.

This clonotype has just a few counts. V and J are TRBV3-1 and TRBJ2-7; 7 bases line up with TRBD2. CDR3 size: 15 residues. Losses at the gene ends were 2 bases for V and 4 bases for J; bases not matched to a gene: 8. From germline, CDR1 is LGHDT and CDR2 YNNKEL (reference sequence). CDR3 nucleotide sequence: TGTGCCAGCAGCCAATCTAGTGGACTAGAGTACGAGCAGTACTTC. This codes for CASSQSSGLEYEQYF.

This clonotype has just a few counts. The genes are TRBV10-3 and TRBJ2-5; 11 bases match TRBD2. Germline V gives CDR1 ENHRY, CDR2 SYGVKD. The CDR3 is 16 residues long. V shed 6 bases, J shed 4 bases, and the junction held 10 bases outside the gene matches. The CDR3 protein is CAISLIAGGTPETQYF. The CDR3 DNA is TGTGCCATCAGCTTAATAGCGGGGGGGACCCCAGAGACCCAGTACTTC.

The chain uses TRBV5-1 and TRBJ1-1; 8 nucleotides line up with TRBD1. The CDR3 extends over 15 amino acids. V lost 0 bases and J lost 2; bases outside the gene matches: 3. Germline V gene lookup returns CDR1 SGHRS and CDR2 YFSETQ. CDR3 DNA sequence: TGCGCCAGCAGCTTGGACGGACAGGGAAACACTGAAGCTTTCTTT. Encoded protein: CASSLDGQGNTEAFF. The full variable domain, completed using reference TRBV5-1 and TRBJ1-1, is KAGVTQTPRYLIKTRGQQVTLSCSPISGHRSVSWYQQTPGQGLQFLFEYFSETQRNKGNFPGRFSGRQFSNSRSEMNVSTLELGDSALYLCASSLDGQGNTEAFFGQGTRLTVV.